This TCR gamma chain was obtained from a study of Vδ1+ human thymocytes. General study findings and limits: Highly polyclonal TRG and TRD repertoires with Gaussian CDR3 length distributions appeared in thymus. Approximately 19% of thymic delta-chain sequences were Vdelta2, with few Vdelta3, unlike blood Vdelta1+ controls.

The sorted cells were CD3+ Vdelta1+ Vdelta2- thymocytes from alphabeta-depleted thymus. Extracted RNA was reverse transcribed into cDNA. CDR3 amplicons came from multiplex PCR with pooled V-gene forward and constant-region reverse primers. With CATT, TCRdb re-called clones from the multiplex PCR reads. The repertoire holds approximately 40,000 gamma-chain clones, with 20% as singletons. With V trimmed by 1 base and J by 1 base, 10 bases remained unmatched. The CDR3 spans 16 residues. CDR1 and CDR2 from the germline V gene are EGSNGY and YDSYNSKV. In its sample, this clone was seen a few times. Its antigen remains unknown.

Sequencing was done on a sample of Vdelta1+ gamma-delta thymocytes from the thymus. Subset indicated: FACS-sorted CD3+ TCRalphabeta- TCRVdelta1+ TCRVdelta2- thymocytes. The sequence derives from a girl under three years old who had congenital heart surgery. The chain joins TRGV2 to TRGJ1 or TRGJ2. The CDR3 nucleotides read TGTGCCACCTGGGACGGCCCCGCCTCAAATTATTATAAGAAACTCTTT. It is translated as CATWDGPASNYYKKLF.